A single sample gave rise to the 8 T cell receptor beta chains below, sequenced in a study of vaccination and CD4 T cells after COVID-19. Cultured CD4+ T cells had their DNA profiled by the Oncomine TCR Beta short-read assay. One entry per CDR3 protein results from TCRdb running MiXCR on the PCR reads. The sample has 13,000 or so distinct CDR3 sequences, around two fifths seen once. Regarding treatment: approximately 10-day PBMC culture with coronavirus spike peptide pools or control peptides (ViraFEST assay). For these receptors, no antigen is known. The sequencing sample was made of CD4+ T cells from blood, cultured in vitro. These receptor sequences come from a human donor who had recovered from COVID-19.

This clonotype was recorded a few times. The chain has TRBV7-9 and TRBJ1-1; 8 bases are shared with TRBD1. The junction had 11 bases not matched to a gene; V was cut back by 4 bases and J by 4 bases. Germline-derived CDR1 and CDR2 are SEHNR and FQNEAQ (reference sequence). The CDR3 spans 16 residues. As DNA, the CDR3 is TGTGCCAGCAGCTCCTACAGGGGGAGGGGAATCACTGAAGCTTTCTTT. Residues: CASSSYRGRGITEAFF.

The rearrangement uses TRBV12-3 or TRBV12-4 and TRBJ2-7; TRBD2 might be the D (5 bases). Between the trimmed V and J ends, which lost 3 bases and 10 bases, there was a span of 10 bases. The CDR3 is made up of 11 amino acids. CDR3 protein: CASSFSDYQYF. CDR3 sequence (DNA): TGTGCCAGCAGTTTTTCAGACTATCAGTACTTC.

This clonotype has only a few counts. Written as DNA, the CDR3 is TGTGCCAGCAGCTTAGGGGCTAGCTCGAACTACGAGCAGTACTTC. Its protein product is CASSLGASSNYEQYF. This rearrangement joins TRBV7-9 to TRBJ2-7; possibly TRBD2 for D (5 bases). CDR1 and CDR2 from the germline V gene are SEHNR and FQNEAQ (reference sequence). Deletions cut 1 base from V and 3 bases from J, with 13 bases between. The CDR3 runs to 15 residues.

The chain joins TRBV20-1 to TRBJ2-1; tentative D call: TRBD2 (5 bases). This CDR3 region has 17 residues. The germline V gene has CDR1 DFQATT and CDR2 SNEGSKA (reference sequence). Between the trimmed V and J ends, which lost 4 bases and 2 bases, there was a span of 21 bases. The CDR3 DNA reads as TGCAGTGCTAAAGGATTTTTAGCGTTATCCACCTACAATGAGCAGTTCTTC. Translating gives CSAKGFLALSTYNEQFF.

The chain has TRBV28 and TRBJ2-7; 12 bases agree with TRBD1. The CDR3 contains 14 residues. Germline assignment: CDR1 MDHEN and CDR2 SYDVKM. J gave up 5 bases and V 7 bases, and 6 bases lay outside the gene matches. The CDR3 reads CASTPGQGANEQYF. The CDR3 DNA is TGTGCCAGCACTCCGGGACAGGGGGCCAACGAGCAGTACTTC.

This clonotype was seen a few times. The CDR3 region has the DNA TGTGCCAGTAGGACTGGTGGGTTTTATAGCAATCAGCCCCAGCATTTT. It yields the protein CASRTGGFYSNQPQHF. This chain uses TRBV19 with TRBJ1-5; D uncertain. V was cut by 6 bases and J by 0 bases, with 15 bases left in between. CDR1 and CDR2 (germline): LNHDA, SQIVND (reference sequence). The CDR3 contains 16 residues.

The chain joins TRBV5-1 to TRBJ1-1; D uncertain. The CDR3 is 15 amino acids. The germline CDR1 and CDR2 sequences are SGHRS and YFSETQ. V lost 0 bases and J lost 3, with 12 bases in between. The CDR3 DNA reads TGCGCCAGCAGCTTGGGGACGGAGCCTTACACTGAAGCTTTCTTT. Translation gives CASSLGTEPYTEAFF.

This sequence joins TRBV20-1 and TRBJ1-6; 9 bases align to TRBD1. V dropped 2 bases and J dropped 9; count of bases not matched to a gene: 2. Looked up from germline, CDR1 is DFQATT and CDR2 is SNEGSKA (reference sequence). This CDR3 is 13 amino acids long. The CDR3 here is CSARRTGVSPLHF. The CDR3 nucleotides are TGCAGTGCTAGACGGACAGGGGTTTCACCCCTCCACTTT.